This T cell receptor (beta chain) came from a study of CD8+ T cells in alopecia areata. Across the study: Treatment comprised oral tofacitinib, 5 to 10 mg twice daily, in treated patients. Study-level results: Resident alphabeta T-cell populations of normal skin are likewise subject to sequencing in scalp samples. It was less clear whether patients shared TCRs than it was in mice, possibly because of HLA.

In regard to this clone: Antigen: not known.

cDNA prepared by RNA extraction and subsequent reverse transcription served as the template for sequencing. The repertoire was sequenced with immunoSEQ multiplex PCR; TCRdb's copy has only in-frame clones and lacks some. The table shows 90,000 or so clones, with about 44% occurring only once. There are 17 residues in the CDR3. V lost 0 bases and J lost 5; bases outside the gene matches: 10. Germline V gives CDR1 SGHTA, CDR2 FQGNSA. The treatment here: oral pan-JAK inhibitor, 5-10 mg twice daily. This clonotype was sampled from a human donor with alopecia areata. The sequenced sample was CD8+ T cells sorted from blood, obtained at week 24, from a patient treated with tofacitinib. The V gene is TRBV7-2, the J gene TRBJ2-1, with 7 positions matching TRBD2. The DNA for the CDR3 is TGTGCCAGCAGCTTAGCAGTCGCGGGAGCAACCCACAATGAGCAGTTCTTC. It yields the protein CASSLAVAGATHNEQFF. Full variable domain (outside the CDR3, taken from reference TRBV7-2 and TRBJ2-1): GAGVSQSPSNKVTEKGKDVELRCDPISGHTALYWYRQSLGQGLEFLIYFQGNSAPDKSGLPSDRFSAERTGGSVSTLTIQRTQQEDSAVYLCASSLAVAGATHNEQFFGPGTRLTVL.